These 12 T cell receptor beta chains originate from one sample sequenced in a study of T cell changes during pregnancy in multiple sclerosis. TCRdb's copy holds only in-frame clones and misses some; the assay was immunoSEQ multiplex PCR. The sample has 25,000 to 30,000 clones, 89% seen once. The specimen comprised CD4+ T cells from peripheral blood mononuclear cells, sampled in the second trimester of pregnancy. Receptors were obtained from a female donor with multiple sclerosis, enrolled in a pregnancy study.

The genes are TRBV4-1 and TRBJ2-2, with 7 nucleotides matching TRBD1. Germline V lookup: CDR1 MGHRA, CDR2 YSYEKL. The CDR3 length is 15 residues. V lost 0 bases to trimming and J lost 3 bases; unmatched junction nucleotides: 1. CDR3 DNA sequence: TGCGCCAGCAGCCAAGAGGACAGGCACACCGGGGAGCTGTTTTTT. Amino acids: CASSQEDRHTGELFF.

V and J are TRBV9 and TRBJ2-2; TRBD1 aligns across 7 bases. The CDR3 has 15 residues. After removal of 4 bases from V and 1 base from J, the junction contained 4 bases not matched to a gene. Looked up from germline, CDR1 is SGDLS and CDR2 is YYNGEE. CDR3: CASSPRDRNTGELFF. The CDR3 coding sequence is TGTGCCAGCAGCCCCCGGGACAGGAACACCGGGGAGCTGTTTTTT.

This chain uses TRBV7-8 with TRBJ1-3; D is unresolved. Trimming removed 0 bases at V and 0 bases at J, with 9 bases between. Germline V gene sequence: CDR1 SGHVS, CDR2 FQNEAQ. The CDR3 is 16 residues long. CDR3 sequence (DNA): TGTGCCAGCAGCTTAGCTGCACGGTTCTCTGGAAACACCATATATTTT. Its translation: CASSLAARFSGNTIYF.

This rearrangement joins TRBV9 to TRBJ2-1; unclear D gene. The germline CDR1 and CDR2 sequences are SGDLS and YYNGEE. This CDR3 contains 14 residues. The germline V and J ends were trimmed by 0 bases and 4 bases, with 8 bases remaining between them. CDR3 DNA: TGTGCCAGCAGCGTAGCGGCGGCTTACAATGAGCAGTTCTTC. Encoded protein: CASSVAAAYNEQFF.

The chain employs TRBV11-2 and TRBJ2-7; D is possibly TRBD2 (6 bases). The CDR3 covers 14 residues. The V end was cut by 5 bases, the J end by 1 base, with 12 bases between. The V gene's germline CDR1 is SGHAT and CDR2 FQNNGV. The CDR3 here is CASSDARGSYEQYF. CDR3 nucleotides: TGTGCCAGCAGCGACGCGCGGGGATCCTACGAGCAGTACTTC.

The CDR3, as DNA: TGTGCCAGCAGTTACTCCAGGGGGCATGGGGGTGATGAGCAGTTCTTC. Translated: CASSYSRGHGGDEQFF. The chain employs TRBV6-5 and TRBJ2-1; 8 bases line up with TRBD1. The CDR3 covers 16 residues. Germline V CDR1 and CDR2: MNHEY, SVGAGI. V was clipped by 0 bases and J by 8 bases; unmatched bases: 9.

The chain carries TRBV5-5 and TRBJ2-2; D gene unclear. This CDR3 is built from 16 residues. V dropped 5 bases and J dropped 0 bases, with 14 bases sitting between them. Germline V CDR1 and CDR2: SGHKS, YYEKEE (reference sequence). The CDR3 loop is CASSLPGVANTGELFF. For the CDR3, the DNA is TGTGCCAGCAGTCTCCCGGGTGTCGCGAACACCGGGGAGCTGTTTTTT. The whole variable domain, filled in from reference TRBV5-5 and TRBJ2-2, reads DAGVTQSPTHLIKTRGQQVTLRCSPISGHKSVSWYQQVLGQGPQFIFQYYEKEERGRGNFPDRFSARQFPNYSSELNVNALLLGDSALYLCASSLPGVANTGELFFGEGSRLTVL.

J is TRBJ2-7 and V is TRBV7-2, with 12 nucleotides matching TRBD2. The J segment lost 6 bases and the V segment lost 7 bases, leaving 13 bases of the junction unmatched. Germline loops: CDR1 SGHTA, CDR2 FQGNSA. This CDR3 is 16 amino acids long. The CDR3 coding sequence is TGTGCCAGCACCCAAACCGCGACTAGCGGGGGCCTCGAGCAGTACTTC. Its translation: CASTQTATSGGLEQYF.

This sequence joins TRBV15 and TRBJ1-5, with 8 bases fitting TRBD1. Looked up from germline, CDR1 is LNHNV and CDR2 is YYDKDF (reference sequence). This CDR3 is built from 16 residues. The V and J ends lost 0 bases and 6 bases, in that order; junction bases with no gene match: 7. CDR3 DNA: TGTGCCACCAGCAGAGACCCGGACAGGGCGAGTCAGCCCCAGCATTTT. This codes for CATSRDPDRASQPQHF.

The chain combines TRBV19 with TRBJ2-5, with TRBD2 identical over 10 bases. Germline V gene lookup returns CDR1 LNHDA and CDR2 SQIVND (reference sequence). V lost 4 bases to trimming and J lost 4 bases; unmatched junction nucleotides: 9. CDR3 length: 16 amino acids. The CDR3 spells CASSTPVAGGLETQYF. The CDR3 nucleotides read TGTGCCAGTAGTACGCCAGTAGCGGGGGGCCTAGAGACCCAGTACTTC.

The chain combines TRBV18 with TRBJ1-1; D unclear. The CDR3 length is 13 residues. CDR1 and CDR2 (germline): KGHSH, LQKENI. V was cut by 0 bases and J by 5 bases, with 7 bases left in between. For the CDR3, the DNA is TGTGCCAGCTCACCACCCTTTCGGACTGAAGCTTTCTTT. As protein: CASSPPFRTEAFF. Full variable domain (missing parts from reference TRBV18 and TRBJ1-1): NAGVMQNPRHLVRRRGQEARLRCSPMKGHSHVYWYRQLPEEGLKFMVYLQKENIIDESGMPKERFSAEFPKEGPSILRIQQVVRGDSAAYFCASSPPFRTEAFFGQGTRLTVV.

The gene calls are TRBV6-1 and TRBJ2-2, with TRBD2 matching over 10 bases. V was clipped by 7 bases and J by 7 bases; unmatched bases: 9. Germline values: CDR1 MNHNS, CDR2 SASEGT. CDR3 size: 15 residues. The CDR3: CASTRLAGGFGELFF. The CDR3 DNA is TGTGCCAGCACCCGACTAGCGGGTGGCTTCGGGGAGCTGTTTTTT.